This T cell receptor beta chain was obtained from a study of cytomegalovirus exposure and HLA in healthy donors. Measured with immunoSEQ multiplex PCR; TCRdb has only the in-frame clones, and not every one. The repertoire holds 120,000 or so clones, with approximately 90% as singletons. The donors belonged to the approximately 120-subject validation cohort, separate from the approximately 670-subject first cohort. A note on this clone: What it recognizes is unknown.

Germline CDR1 MDHEN, CDR2 SYDVKM. The CDR3 extends over 15 amino acids. Losses at the gene ends were 6 bases for V and 5 bases for J; bases not matched to a gene: 6. Overall study results and limits: Testing in vitro showed a few CMV-associated chains specific for CMV antigens.

The sequenced sample consisted of PBMCs. This sequence joins TRBV28 and TRBJ2-5; TRBD2 aligns across 13 bases. This receptor was obtained from a young woman in good health and CMV-seronegative. CDR3 region: CASSTSGGAEETQYF. DNA for the CDR3: TGTGCCAGCAGCACTAGCGGGGGGGCGGAGGAGACCCAGTACTTC.